The text below deals with one T cell receptor beta chain. Its cognate antigen has yet to be identified. No clone much larger than this one lies a single base away; base qualities are absent. This sample was taken from a study of T cell responses to AZD1222 COVID-19 vaccine (dated by TCRdb to the early 2020s). Describing the broader study: Because spike-specific TCR depth and breadth did not differ between the two schedules, AZD1222 recipients who got a second dose at roughly 4 weeks were pooled with those who got a second dose at roughly 12 weeks. A total of roughly 240 trial participants underwent TCR sequencing, of whom some 210 received two doses of AZD1222 and around 26 received two doses of the MenACWY control vaccine. Trial participants were enrolled into age subgroups of 18-55, 56-69 and 70-plus years, which contained about 150, 28 and 57 TCR-sequenced participants, respectively.

The full study reports these points: The 56-69-year group was small, and its depth increase did not reach significance, likely because of low power. Because no day 14 peak-response samples were available, the repertoires could be characterized only after the peak T cell response. Most participants were white British and females outnumbered males, and the authors suggested that clonal diversity may have been underestimated. Conclusions about previously exposed vaccinees were limited because only a handful of AZD1222 recipients were SARS-CoV-2 seropositive at baseline. The whole spike protein was spanned by vaccine-associated CD4 TCRs, and dominant responses were seen in regions 160-218 and 743-854. After two AZD1222 doses, spike-specific TCR breadth and depth were significantly higher than at day 0 and than in MenACWY recipients. Reportedly, close to half of the unique spike-specific TCRs recognized epitopes lying outside the regions that are mutated in the B.1.351 and B.1.1.7 variants.

Reading the germline V gene (reference sequence) gives CDR1 GTSNPN and CDR2 SVGIG. The germline ends are 7 bases apart after V is trimmed by 0 bases and J by 4 bases. The CDR3 spans 13 residues, from the cysteine through the phenylalanine. The sequence is cut down to CDR3 DNA, 39 bases in frame from base 1. The CDR3 regions of human TCRbeta chains were analyzed by immunosequencing. The paper's data handling went like this. Repertoire TCRs were matched against a reference library of SARS-CoV-2-specific TCRs generated with the MIRA antigen-specificity platform. Breadth meant the fraction of unique TCRs that were SARS-CoV-2-associated, whereas depth meant the fraction of total T cells that were SARS-CoV-2-associated. Using the MIRA data, each spike-specific TCR was mapped to the spike region that the TCR reacts to and placed in a CD4 or CD8 class. Log10-transformed breadth and depth values were compared by one-way ANOVA with Sidak's multiple comparisons tests. TCRdb holds this immuneACCESS table with in-frame rearrangements only. Some clones are missing; in checked studies, unresolved V genes explain under half, and the rest has no known cause. That table is the source of V, J and clone size, and D and trimming were worked out from the DNA. This sample gives nearly 100,000 clones in total; more than 70% of them show up just once. The ten largest clones represent 2.8% of the sample.

The intended sense of this specimen's time point label: baseline before first vaccination. The vaccinee samples were drawn from two UK trials, COV001 and COV002, one of which was a single-blind randomized controlled phase 2/3 trial testing AZD1222 (ChAdOx1 nCoV-19) in healthy adults. For TCRbeta chain sequencing, PBMC samples from trial participants were taken at day 0 and at day 28 after the second dose. This specimen was peripheral blood, taken on day 0 of AZD1222 vaccination. This clonotype originated in an adult in good health. The chain is encoded by TRBV30 joined to TRBJ1-5; the D gene assignment is ambiguous. The nucleotide sequence is given as TGTGCCTGGAGTGTACCCTTTAATCAGCCCCAGCATTTT. The translation is CAWSVPFNQPQHF.